This T cell receptor beta chain was observed in a study of blood T cell repertoires in COVID-19. Turning to the study itself: PBMCs, B-cell-depleted T cells, or T cells provided the cDNA or gDNA that made up the material.

V trimming: 0 bases; J trimming: 3 bases; junction bases outside the gene matches: 4. Germline V gene sequence: CDR1 SGHRS, CDR2 YFSETQ. The CDR3 consists of 15 residues. Authors' processing steps: Amplification from reference gene primers served as the basis for estimated nucleated cell counts. The table came from immunoSEQ multiplex PCR; TCRdb's copy has only in-frame clones and leaves some out. D and trimming were read from the DNA, whereas the V and J calls and clone size are those reported in that table. The table lists 260,000 or so clones, roughly 90% of them singletons, with just over 2.5% in the top ten. Donors were grouped by their self-reported clinical history. The sample holds one count of this clone.

The J gene is TRBJ2-5, the V gene TRBV5-1; 8 bases line up with TRBD2. The sequenced sample was PBMCs or T cells enriched from blood (not recorded which). The source is a young woman with acute COVID-19. The CDR3 sequence: CASSLEGRGEETQYF. The CDR3 DNA follows: TGCGCCAGCAGCTTGGAGGGGCGGGGGGAAGAGACCCAGTACTTC.